The source of this TCR beta chain is a study of shared clonotypes between healthy human individuals. The overall study: For every donor, three CD4 naive, three CD4 memory, two CD8 naive and one CD8 memory plates were used.

Whole-study findings and limits: Naive CD4 clonotype sharing across several donors was approximately 5%.

Deep-level settings were used for running the assay. Replicate PCRs for sorted subsets used around 200 ng DNA; this equaled 25,000 to 30,000 T cell genomes. Sequencing was performed with immunoSEQ multiplex PCR; in TCRdb, only in-frame clones are kept and a portion is missing. The table has roughly 760,000 clones, 74% seen once. About this clone: Its antigen is unknown.

From germline, CDR1 is SEHNR and CDR2 FQNEAQ (reference sequence). CDR3 length equals 17 residues. V was clipped by 2 bases and J by 1 base, with 16 bases between them. The V and J genes are TRBV7-9 and TRBJ2-3, with D maybe TRBD2 (6 bases). Sequences were obtained from memory CD4+ T cells sorted from blood. Subset given: CD45RA-negative fraction. The clonotype comes from a woman in her 30s in good health. The CDR3 region is CASSLRLAIGRTDTQYF. For the CDR3, the DNA is TGTGCCAGCAGCTTACGGCTAGCGATTGGACGCACAGATACGCAGTATTTT.